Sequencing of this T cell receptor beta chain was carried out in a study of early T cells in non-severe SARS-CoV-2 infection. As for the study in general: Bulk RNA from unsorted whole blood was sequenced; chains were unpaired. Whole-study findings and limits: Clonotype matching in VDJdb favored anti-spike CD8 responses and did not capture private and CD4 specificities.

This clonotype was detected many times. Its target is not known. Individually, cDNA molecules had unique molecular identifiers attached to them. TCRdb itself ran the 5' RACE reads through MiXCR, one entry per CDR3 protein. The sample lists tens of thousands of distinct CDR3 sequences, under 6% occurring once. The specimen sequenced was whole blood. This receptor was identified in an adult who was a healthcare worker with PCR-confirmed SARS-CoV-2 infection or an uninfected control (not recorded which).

CDR3 coding DNA: TGCGCCAGCAGCCAAGAAGATCCCTCACTTACGCAGTATTTT. Its translation: CASSQEDPSLTQYF. This chain connects TRBV4-3 to TRBJ2-3; D is uncertain. V shed 0 bases and J shed 8 bases, with 12 bases lying between them. The CDR3 covers 14 residues. Per germline, CDR1 LGHNA and CDR2 YSLEER.